The 15 T cell receptor beta chains reported below all come from one sample, sequenced in a study of T cells in Graves' hyperthyroidism and ophthalmopathy. Amplification of TCR beta CDR3 regions used RNA as the template. Carried out on the TCR CDR3, a first-round RT-PCR used the HTBI primer set. TCRdb passed the multiplex PCR reads through MiXCR, listing each CDR3 protein once. The sample carries hundreds of thousands of distinct CDR3 sequences, around 38% recorded once. Sequencing was performed on blood. These receptors all stem from a man aged 18 to 29 with Graves' hyperthyroidism.

This clonotype was observed at least ten times. The chain links TRBV15 to TRBJ2-5; D perhaps matches TRBD1 (5 bases). Per germline, CDR1 LNHNV and CDR2 YYDKDF (reference sequence). The CDR3 length is 15 residues. V was shortened by 0 bases and J by 5 bases, with 13 bases between the two germline ends. CDR3 bases: TGTGCCACCAGCAGAGATCGTCCAGGGCAGGAGACCCAGTACTTC. Encoded protein: CATSRDRPGQETQYF. Full variable domain (missing parts from reference TRBV15 and TRBJ2-5): DAMVIQNPRYQVTQFGKPVTLSCSQTLNHNVMYWYQQKSSQAPKLLFHYYDKDFNNEADTPDNFQSRRPNTSFCFLDIRSPGLGDTAMYLCATSRDRPGQETQYFGPGTRLLVL.

This clonotype has just a few counts. The chain recombines TRBV9 with TRBJ1-6; a weak D match, TRBD1 (5 bases). The V end lost 0 bases, the J end lost 1 base, and 11 bases lay between the germline ends. Germline CDR1 SGDLS, CDR2 YYNGEE. This CDR3 comprises 17 residues. As DNA, the CDR3 is TGTGCCAGCAGCGTAGTCCAGGGACGGTCCTATAATTCACCCCTCCACTTT. Translation: CASSVVQGRSYNSPLHF.

This chain connects TRBV7-9 to TRBJ2-7, with 7 bases identical to TRBD2. Germline loops: CDR1 SEHNR, CDR2 FQNEAQ (reference sequence). This CDR3 region has 16 residues. V shed 6 bases, J shed 3 bases, and the junction held 14 bases outside the gene matches. CDR3 DNA: TGTGCCAGCAGTTTACCCGACCGGGACTACCTCTACGAGCAGTACTTC. Translated: CASSLPDRDYLYEQYF.

This clonotype showed up just a few times. This chain uses TRBV6-5 with TRBJ2-7, with 7 positions matching TRBD1. This CDR3 is 14 amino acids long. Trimming took 6 bases from V and 5 from J; bases not matched to a gene: 10. Germline assignment: CDR1 MNHEY and CDR2 SVGAGI. The CDR3 DNA is TGTGCCAGCAGCTACAATACAGGGGACCACGAGCAGTACTTC. Translated: CASSYNTGDHEQYF.

Points on this clonotype: Relative to the germline gene, one junction end is altered; a read error may explain this. The rearrangement joins TRBV2 to TRBJ2-2, with 8 bases lining up with TRBD2. CDR3 length: 14 residues. Germline V gene sequence: CDR1 SNHLY, CDR2 FYNNEI. CDR3 sequence: CAISPSGRTGGLFF. As DNA, the CDR3 is TGTGCCATCAGTCCTAGCGGGCGGACCGGGGGGCTGTTTTTT.

This clonotype was seen ten or more times. The J gene is TRBJ2-7, the V gene TRBV19; D possibly corresponds to TRBD1 (6 bases). Trimming removed 5 bases at V and 1 base at J, with 12 bases between. Germline CDR1 is LNHDA and CDR2 is SQIVND (reference sequence). The CDR3 extends over 14 amino acids. CDR3 protein: CASSEQGGSYEQYF. CDR3 in DNA: TGTGCCAGTAGTGAACAGGGCGGTTCCTACGAGCAGTACTTC.

As concerns this clonotype: A much larger clone is a single base away; this may be a read error. The missing conserved phenylalanine or tryptophan at the end of this CDR3 makes a read error likely. V is TRBV7-8 and J is TRBJ1-1, with 9 bases lining up with TRBD1. This CDR3 has 15 residues. Germline lookup yields CDR1 SGHVS and CDR2 FQNEAQ. V trimming: 5 bases; J trimming: 5 bases; junction bases outside the gene matches: 9. The CDR3 reads CASSTPGTGSTEAFL. For the CDR3, the DNA is TGTGCCAGCAGCACTCCCGGGACAGGGAGTACTGAAGCTTTCCTT.

This clonotype was seen ten or more times. V usage is TRBV7-2 and J usage is TRBJ1-1; the D is unclear. Germline CDR1 SGHTA, CDR2 FQGNSA. CDR3 size: 14 residues. V was clipped by 5 bases and J by 4 bases, with 14 bases between them. CDR3 region: CASSPLGEGTEAFF. In DNA form, the CDR3 reads TGTGCCAGCAGCCCGCTCGGGGAAGGCACTGAAGCTTTCTTT.

The V call is TRBV4-3, the J call TRBJ1-1; D possibly corresponds to TRBD1 (5 bases). CDR1 and CDR2 (germline): LGHNA, YSLEER. Trimming took off 5 bases at V and 9 bases at J, with 22 bases between the two ends. The CDR3 has 15 amino acids. The CDR3 DNA reads TGCGCCAGCAGCTACCGTGGGGGACCCAATTTCCAAGCTTTCTTT. It encodes CASSYRGGPNFQAFF.

This clonotype has at least ten counts. The V gene is TRBV20-1, the J gene TRBJ1-6, with D perhaps TRBD1 (5 bases). CDR1 and CDR2 (germline): DFQATT, SNEGSKA (reference sequence). V was trimmed by 6 bases and J by 7 bases, leaving 13 bases between them. This CDR3 is 13 amino acids long. The CDR3 loop reads CSATGTANSPLHF. The DNA of the CDR3 is TGCAGTGCAACCGGGACGGCCAATTCACCCCTCCACTTT.

Comment on this clonotype: One end of the junction fails to match germline, which may point to a read error. The chain employs TRBV14 and TRBJ2-7, with D hard to call. The germline V gene has CDR1 SGHDN and CDR2 FVKESK. The CDR3 runs to 14 residues. The CDR3 loop reads CASSQDVGYYGQYF. The CDR3 nucleotides are TGTGCCAGCAGCCAAGATGTAGGGTACTACGGGCAGTACTTC.

The rearrangement links TRBV7-2 to TRBJ2-7; 10 nucleotides align to TRBD2. V shed 3 bases, J shed 2 bases, and the junction held 7 bases outside the gene matches. The CDR3 is 16 residues long. Germline-derived CDR1 and CDR2 are SGHTA and FQGNSA. The CDR3 spells CASSFVAGGNTYEQYF. The CDR3 nucleotides are TGTGCCAGCAGCTTCGTAGCGGGGGGAAATACCTACGAGCAGTACTTC.

Comment on this clonotype: The conserved final phenylalanine or tryptophan is absent from the CDR3, which likely points to a read error. No DNA is shown, since the ends of the CDR3 on it are uncertain; the CDR3 is the one TCRdb lists. V gene TRBV7-2 combines with J gene TRBJ1-1; the D call of TRBD1 is as the table states it, not checked on the DNA. The CDR3 adds up to 12 amino acids, both ends counted. CDR1 is SGHTA, CDR2 FQGNSA, per germline. CDR3 region: CASSSDLDRGYY.

This chain joins TRBV20-1 and TRBJ1-2; D remains unclear. Trimming took off 2 bases at V and 2 bases at J, with 6 bases between the two ends. Germline V gene data show CDR1 as DFQATT and CDR2 as SNEGSKA (reference sequence). This CDR3 contains 12 residues. The CDR3 is CSARHYNYGYTF. CDR3 coding DNA: TGCAGTGCTAGACACTACAACTATGGCTACACCTTC.

This clonotype came up a few times. The chain links TRBV5-1 to TRBJ2-7; TRBD1 aligns across 7 bases. The CDR3 spans 14 residues. The J segment lost 6 bases and the V segment lost 5 bases, leaving 11 bases of the junction unmatched. Germline V lookup: CDR1 SGHRS, CDR2 YFSETQ. The CDR3 sequence is CASRPRDSTSEQYF. CDR3 DNA: TGCGCCAGCAGGCCCAGGGACAGTACCTCCGAGCAGTACTTC.